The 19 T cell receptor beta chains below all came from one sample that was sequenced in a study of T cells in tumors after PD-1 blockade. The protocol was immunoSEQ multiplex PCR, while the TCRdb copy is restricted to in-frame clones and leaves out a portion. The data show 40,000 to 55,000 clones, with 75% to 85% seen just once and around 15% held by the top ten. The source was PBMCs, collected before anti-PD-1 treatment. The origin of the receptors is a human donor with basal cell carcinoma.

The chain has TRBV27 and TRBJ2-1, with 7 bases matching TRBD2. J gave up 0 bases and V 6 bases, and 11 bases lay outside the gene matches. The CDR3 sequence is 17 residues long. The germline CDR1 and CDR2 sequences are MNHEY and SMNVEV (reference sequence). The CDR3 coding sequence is TGTGCCAGCAGGAACAAGGGAGGCGGGAGCTCCTACAATGAGCAGTTCTTC. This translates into CASRNKGGGSSYNEQFF.

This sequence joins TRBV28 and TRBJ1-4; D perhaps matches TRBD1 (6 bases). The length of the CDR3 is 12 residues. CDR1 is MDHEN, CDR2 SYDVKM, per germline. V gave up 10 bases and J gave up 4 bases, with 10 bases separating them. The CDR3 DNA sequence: TGTGCCACCAACAGGGTTAATGAAAAACTGTTTTTT. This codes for CATNRVNEKLFF.

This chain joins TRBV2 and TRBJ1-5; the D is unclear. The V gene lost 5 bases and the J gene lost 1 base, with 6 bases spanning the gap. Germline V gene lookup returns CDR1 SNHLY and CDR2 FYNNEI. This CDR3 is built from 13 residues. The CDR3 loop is CASSIQSNQPQHF. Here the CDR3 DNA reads TGTGCCAGCAGTATCCAAAGCAATCAGCCCCAGCATTTT. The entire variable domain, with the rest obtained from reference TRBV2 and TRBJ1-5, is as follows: EPEVTQTPSHQVTQMGQEVILRCVPISNHLYFYWYRQILGQKVEFLVSFYNNEISEKSEIFDDQFSVERPDGSNFTLKIRSTKLEDSAMYFCASSIQSNQPQHFGDGTRLSIL.

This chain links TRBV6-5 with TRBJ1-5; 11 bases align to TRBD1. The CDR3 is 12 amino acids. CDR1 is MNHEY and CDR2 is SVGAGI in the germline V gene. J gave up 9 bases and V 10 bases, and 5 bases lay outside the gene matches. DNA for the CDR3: TGTGCCACGGGACAGGGGGTAAGGCCCCAGCATTTT. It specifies CATGQGVRPQHF.

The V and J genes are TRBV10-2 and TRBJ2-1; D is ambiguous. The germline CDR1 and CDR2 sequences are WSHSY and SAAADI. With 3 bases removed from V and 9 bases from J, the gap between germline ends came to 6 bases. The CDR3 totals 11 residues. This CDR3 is CASSDRSEQFF. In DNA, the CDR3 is TGCGCCAGCAGTGACAGATCTGAGCAGTTCTTC.

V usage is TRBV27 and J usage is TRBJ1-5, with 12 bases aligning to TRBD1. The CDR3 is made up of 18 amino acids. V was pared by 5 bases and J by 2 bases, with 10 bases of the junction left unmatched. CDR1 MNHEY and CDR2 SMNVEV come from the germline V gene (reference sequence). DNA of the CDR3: TGTGCCAGCAGTCGGGACAGGGGGCCTTCTGGAGGCAATCAGCCCCAGCATTTT. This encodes CASSRDRGPSGGNQPQHF.

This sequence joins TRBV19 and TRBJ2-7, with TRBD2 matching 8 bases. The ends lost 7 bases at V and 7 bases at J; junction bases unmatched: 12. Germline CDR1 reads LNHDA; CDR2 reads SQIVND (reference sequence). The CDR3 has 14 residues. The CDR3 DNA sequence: TGTGCCAGTAAAAATAGCGGGGTCAGCCGTGAGCAGTACTTC. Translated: CASKNSGVSREQYF.

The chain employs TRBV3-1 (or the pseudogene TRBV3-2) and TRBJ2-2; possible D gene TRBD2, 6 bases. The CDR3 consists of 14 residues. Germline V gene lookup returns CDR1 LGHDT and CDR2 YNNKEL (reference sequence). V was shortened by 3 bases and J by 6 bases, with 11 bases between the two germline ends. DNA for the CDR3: TGTGCCAGCAGCCACACTAGCCGGGCCGGGGAGCTGTTTTTT. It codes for CASSHTSRAGELFF.

The CDR3 protein is CASSGTSGGTGELFF. For the CDR3, the DNA is TGTGCCAGCAGCGGGACTAGCGGGGGGACCGGGGAGCTGTTTTTT. This sequence joins TRBV2 and TRBJ2-2, with 15 positions matching TRBD2. This CDR3 is built from 15 residues. Unmatched junction bases numbered 1, after V lost 6 bases and J lost 5 bases. Germline V gene lookup returns CDR1 SNHLY and CDR2 FYNNEI. Variable domain in full (rest from reference TRBV2 and TRBJ2-2): EPEVTQTPSHQVTQMGQEVILRCVPISNHLYFYWYRQILGQKVEFLVSFYNNEISEKSEIFDDQFSVERPDGSNFTLKIRSTKLEDSAMYFCASSGTSGGTGELFFGEGSRLTVL.

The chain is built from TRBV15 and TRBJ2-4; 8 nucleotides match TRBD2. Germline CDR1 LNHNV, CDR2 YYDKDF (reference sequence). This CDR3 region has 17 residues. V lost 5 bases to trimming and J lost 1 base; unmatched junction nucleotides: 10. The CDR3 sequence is CATSSGGTEGAKNIQYF. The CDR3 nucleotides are TGTGCCACCAGCTCGGGGGGGACCGAAGGGGCCAAAAACATTCAGTACTTC.

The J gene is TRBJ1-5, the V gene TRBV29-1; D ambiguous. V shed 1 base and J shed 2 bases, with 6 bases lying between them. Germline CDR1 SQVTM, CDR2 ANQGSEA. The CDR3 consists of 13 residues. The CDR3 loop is CSVEGTGNQPQHF. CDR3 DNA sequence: TGCAGCGTTGAAGGCACGGGCAATCAGCCCCAGCATTTT.

The CDR3 DNA reads as TGTGCCAGCCACGGGACTAGCGGTAGGGAGACCCAGTACTTC. Protein: CASHGTSGRETQYF. The chain has TRBV9 and TRBJ2-5, with 11 bases identical to TRBD2. This CDR3 has 14 residues. The germline V gene encodes CDR1 SGDLS and CDR2 YYNGEE. V lost 7 bases, J lost 5 bases, and 7 bases stayed unmatched.

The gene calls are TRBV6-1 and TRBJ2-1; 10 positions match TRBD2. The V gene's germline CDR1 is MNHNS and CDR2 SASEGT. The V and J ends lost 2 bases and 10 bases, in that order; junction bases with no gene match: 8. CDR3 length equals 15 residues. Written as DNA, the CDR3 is TGTGCCAGCAGTGAACCGGGACTAGCGAGTAAGGAGCAGTTCTTC. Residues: CASSEPGLASKEQFF.

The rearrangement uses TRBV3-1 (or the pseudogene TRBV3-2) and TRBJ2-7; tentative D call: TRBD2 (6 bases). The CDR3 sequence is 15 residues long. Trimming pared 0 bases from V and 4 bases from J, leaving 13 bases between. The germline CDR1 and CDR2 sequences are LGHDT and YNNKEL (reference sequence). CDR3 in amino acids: CASSQESGRRYEQYF. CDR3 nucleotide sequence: TGTGCCAGCAGCCAAGAGTCCGGGAGAAGGTACGAGCAGTACTTC.

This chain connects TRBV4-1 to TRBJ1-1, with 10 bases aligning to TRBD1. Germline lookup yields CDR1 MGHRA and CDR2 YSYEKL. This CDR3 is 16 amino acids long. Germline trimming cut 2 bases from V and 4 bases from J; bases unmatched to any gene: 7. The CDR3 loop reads CASSQSRGQGSTEAFF. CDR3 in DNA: TGCGCCAGCAGCCAAAGTCGGGGACAGGGGTCCACTGAAGCTTTCTTT.

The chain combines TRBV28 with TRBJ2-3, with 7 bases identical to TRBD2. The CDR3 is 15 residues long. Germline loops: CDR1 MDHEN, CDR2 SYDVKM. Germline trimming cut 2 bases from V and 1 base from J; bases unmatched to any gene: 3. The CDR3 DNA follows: TGTGCCAGCAGTTTAGGGGGAGGGGGCACAGATACGCAGTATTTT. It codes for CASSLGGGGTDTQYF.

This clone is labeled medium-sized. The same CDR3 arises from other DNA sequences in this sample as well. The DNA for the CDR3 is TGCGCCAGCAGCTTGGCCAGTGGGGGTACTGAAGCTTTCTTT. Translated: CASSLASGGTEAFF. V is TRBV5-1 and J is TRBJ1-1, with D perhaps TRBD1 (5 bases). V gave up 0 bases and J gave up 5 bases, with 11 bases separating them. Germline V gene lookup returns CDR1 SGHRS and CDR2 YFSETQ. This CDR3 region has 14 residues.

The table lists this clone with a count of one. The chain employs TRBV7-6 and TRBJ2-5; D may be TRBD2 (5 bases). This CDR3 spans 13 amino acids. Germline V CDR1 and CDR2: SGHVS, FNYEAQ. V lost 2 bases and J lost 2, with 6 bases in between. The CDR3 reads CASSLRGQETQYF. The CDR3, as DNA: TGTGCCAGCAGCTTACGGGGACAAGAGACCCAGTACTTC.

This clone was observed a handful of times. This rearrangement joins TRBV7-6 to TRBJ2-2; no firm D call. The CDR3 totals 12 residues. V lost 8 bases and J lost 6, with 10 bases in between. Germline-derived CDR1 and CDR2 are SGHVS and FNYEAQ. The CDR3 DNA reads TGTGCCAGCGCTGCCCGGGCCGGGGAGCTGTTTTTT. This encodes CASAARAGELFF.